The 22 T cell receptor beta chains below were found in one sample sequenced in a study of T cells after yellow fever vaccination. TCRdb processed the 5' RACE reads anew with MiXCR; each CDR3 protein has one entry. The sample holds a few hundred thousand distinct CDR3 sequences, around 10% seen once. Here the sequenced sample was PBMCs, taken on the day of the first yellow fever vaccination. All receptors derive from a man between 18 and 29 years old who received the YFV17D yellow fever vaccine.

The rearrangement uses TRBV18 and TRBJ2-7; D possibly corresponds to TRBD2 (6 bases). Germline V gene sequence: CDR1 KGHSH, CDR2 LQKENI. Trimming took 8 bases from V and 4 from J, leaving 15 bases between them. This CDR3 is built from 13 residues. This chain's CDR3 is CASARELNYEQYV. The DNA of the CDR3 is TGTGCCAGCGCCCGGGAGTTGAATTACGAGCAGTACGTC.

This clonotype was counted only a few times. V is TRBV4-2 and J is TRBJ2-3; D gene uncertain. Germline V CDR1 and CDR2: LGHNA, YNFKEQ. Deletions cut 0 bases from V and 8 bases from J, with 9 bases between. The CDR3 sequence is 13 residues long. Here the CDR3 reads CASSQDFDGTQYF. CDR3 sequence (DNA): TGTGCCAGCAGCCAAGATTTTGACGGTACGCAGTATTTT.

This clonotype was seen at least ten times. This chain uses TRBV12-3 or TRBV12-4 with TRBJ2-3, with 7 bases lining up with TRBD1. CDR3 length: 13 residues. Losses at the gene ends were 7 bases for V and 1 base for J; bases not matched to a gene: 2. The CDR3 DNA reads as TGTGCCAGCAAGGGGGCGGGCACAGATACGCAGTATTTT. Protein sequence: CASKGAGTDTQYF.

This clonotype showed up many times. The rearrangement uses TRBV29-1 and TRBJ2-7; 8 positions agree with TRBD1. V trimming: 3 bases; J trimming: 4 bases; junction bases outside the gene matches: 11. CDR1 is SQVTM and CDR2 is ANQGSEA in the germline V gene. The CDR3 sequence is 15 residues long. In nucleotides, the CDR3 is TGCAGCGTTGAGTATTCTGGCCAGGGGGCTTACGAGCAGTACTTC. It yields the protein CSVEYSGQGAYEQYF.

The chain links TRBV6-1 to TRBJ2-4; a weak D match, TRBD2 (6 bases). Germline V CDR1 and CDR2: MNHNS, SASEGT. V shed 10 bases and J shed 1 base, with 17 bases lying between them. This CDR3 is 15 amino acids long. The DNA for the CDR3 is TGTGCCACCTCCGGGGTCGGAGGGGCCAAAAACATTCAGTACTTC. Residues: CATSGVGGAKNIQYF.

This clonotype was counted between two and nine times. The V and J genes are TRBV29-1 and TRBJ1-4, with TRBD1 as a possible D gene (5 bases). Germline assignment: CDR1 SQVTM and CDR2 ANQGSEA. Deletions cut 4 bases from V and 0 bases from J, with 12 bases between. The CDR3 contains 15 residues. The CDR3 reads CSVARGTSTNEKLFF. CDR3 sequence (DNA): TGCAGCGTTGCACGTGGGACCTCAACTAATGAAAAACTGTTTTTT.

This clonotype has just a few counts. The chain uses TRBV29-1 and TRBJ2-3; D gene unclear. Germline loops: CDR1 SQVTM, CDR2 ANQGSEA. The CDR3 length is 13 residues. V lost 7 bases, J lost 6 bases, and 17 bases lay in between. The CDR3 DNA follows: TGCAGCGCAGATTTTGTGGCTGGCGATACGCAGTATTTT. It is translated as CSADFVAGDTQYF.

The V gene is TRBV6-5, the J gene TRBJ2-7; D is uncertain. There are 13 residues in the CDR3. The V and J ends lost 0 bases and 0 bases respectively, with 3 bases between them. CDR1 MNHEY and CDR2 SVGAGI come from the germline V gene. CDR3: CASSYSNSYEQYF. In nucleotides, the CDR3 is TGTGCCAGCAGTTACTCGAACTCCTACGAGCAGTACTTC.

This chain's CDR3 is CSVAGANEQFF. CDR3 sequence (DNA): TGCAGCGTGGCGGGAGCCAATGAGCAGTTCTTC. V and J are TRBV29-1 and TRBJ2-1, with 7 positions matching TRBD2. This CDR3 region has 11 residues. CDR1 and CDR2 (germline): SQVTM, ANQGSEA. After removal of 6 bases from V and 6 bases from J, the junction contained 2 bases not matched to a gene.

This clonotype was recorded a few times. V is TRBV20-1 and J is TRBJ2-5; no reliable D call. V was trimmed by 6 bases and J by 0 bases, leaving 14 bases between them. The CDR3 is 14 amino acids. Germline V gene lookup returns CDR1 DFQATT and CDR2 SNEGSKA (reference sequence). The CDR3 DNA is TGCAGTGCCCCCTGGCGGACCGACCAAGAGACCCAGTACTTC. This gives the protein CSAPWRTDQETQYF.

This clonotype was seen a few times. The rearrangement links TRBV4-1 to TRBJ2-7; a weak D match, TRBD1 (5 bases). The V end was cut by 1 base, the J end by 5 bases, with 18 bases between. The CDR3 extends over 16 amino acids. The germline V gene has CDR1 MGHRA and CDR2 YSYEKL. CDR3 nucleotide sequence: TGCGCCAGCAGCCAAGGAAATAGGGCAGGGCCCCACGAGCAGTACTTC. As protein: CASSQGNRAGPHEQYF.

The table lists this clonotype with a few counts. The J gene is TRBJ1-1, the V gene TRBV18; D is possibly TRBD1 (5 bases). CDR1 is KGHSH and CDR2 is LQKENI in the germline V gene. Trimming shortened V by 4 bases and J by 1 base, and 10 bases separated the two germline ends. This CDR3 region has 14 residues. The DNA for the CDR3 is TGTGCCAGCTCACGGGATCAGGGGAACACTGAAGCTTTCTTT. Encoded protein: CASSRDQGNTEAFF.

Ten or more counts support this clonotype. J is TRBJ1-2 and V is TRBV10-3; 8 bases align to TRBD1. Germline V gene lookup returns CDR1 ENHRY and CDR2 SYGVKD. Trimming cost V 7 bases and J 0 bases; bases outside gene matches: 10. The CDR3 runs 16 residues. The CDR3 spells CAIKPGQDTANYGYTF. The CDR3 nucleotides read TGTGCCATCAAGCCGGGACAGGACACAGCTAACTATGGCTACACCTTC.

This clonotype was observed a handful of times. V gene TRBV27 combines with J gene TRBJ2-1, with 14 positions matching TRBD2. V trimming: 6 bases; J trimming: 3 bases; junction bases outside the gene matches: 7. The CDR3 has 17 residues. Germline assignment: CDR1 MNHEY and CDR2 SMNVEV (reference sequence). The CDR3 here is CASSPGLAGDFYNEQFF. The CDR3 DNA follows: TGTGCCAGCAGCCCGGGACTAGCGGGGGATTTCTACAATGAGCAGTTCTTC.

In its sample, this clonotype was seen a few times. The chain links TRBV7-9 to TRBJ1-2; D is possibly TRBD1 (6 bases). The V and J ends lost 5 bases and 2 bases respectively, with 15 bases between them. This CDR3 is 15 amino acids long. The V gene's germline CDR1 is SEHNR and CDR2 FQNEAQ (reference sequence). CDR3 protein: CASSPDGGLNYGYTF. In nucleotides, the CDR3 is TGTGCCAGCAGCCCCGACGGGGGCCTGAACTATGGCTACACCTTC. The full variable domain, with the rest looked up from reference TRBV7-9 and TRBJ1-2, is DTGVSQNPRHKITKRGQNVTFRCDPISEHNRLYWYRQTLGQGPEFLTYFQNEAQLEKSRLLSDRFSAERPKGSFSTLEIQRTEQGDSAMYLCASSPDGGLNYGYTFGSGTRLTVV.

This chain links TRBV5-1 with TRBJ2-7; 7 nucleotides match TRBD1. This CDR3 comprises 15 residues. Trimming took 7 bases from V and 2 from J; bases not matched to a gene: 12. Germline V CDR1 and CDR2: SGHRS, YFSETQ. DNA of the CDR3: TGCGCCAGCCGGTTATCTACGGGGACAGCCTACGAGCAGTACTTC. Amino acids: CASRLSTGTAYEQYF.

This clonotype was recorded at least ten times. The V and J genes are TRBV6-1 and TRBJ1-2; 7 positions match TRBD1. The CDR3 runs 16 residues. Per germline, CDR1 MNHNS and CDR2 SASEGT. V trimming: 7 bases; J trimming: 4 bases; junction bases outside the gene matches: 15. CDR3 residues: CASTPQGGGLGYGYTF. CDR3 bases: TGTGCCAGCACTCCTCAGGGGGGTGGGCTAGGCTATGGCTACACCTTC.

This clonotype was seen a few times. This CDR3 reads CSVVQRNYNEQFF. CDR3 nucleotides: TGCAGCGTTGTGCAGCGAAACTACAATGAGCAGTTCTTC. The rearrangement joins TRBV29-1 to TRBJ2-1; D unresolved. CDR3 length: 13 amino acids. CDR1 and CDR2 (germline): SQVTM, ANQGSEA. Trimming shortened V by 4 bases and J by 3 bases, and 10 bases separated the two germline ends.

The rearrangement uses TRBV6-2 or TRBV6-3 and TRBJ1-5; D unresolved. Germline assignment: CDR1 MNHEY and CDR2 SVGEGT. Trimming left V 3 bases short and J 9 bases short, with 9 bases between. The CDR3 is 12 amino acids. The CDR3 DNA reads TGTGCCAGCAGTTATTTCACCGGGCCCCAGCATTTT. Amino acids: CASSYFTGPQHF.

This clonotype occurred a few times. Here the CDR3 reads CASSLERSRRTGELFF. CDR3 in DNA: TGTGCCAGCAGCTTGGAGCGGTCCCGTAGGACCGGGGAGCTGTTTTTT. This chain uses TRBV5-6 with TRBJ2-2, with D possibly TRBD2 on 5 matching bases. This CDR3 region has 16 residues. Deletions cut 0 bases from V and 5 bases from J, with 14 bases between. The germline gives CDR1 SGHDT, CDR2 YYEEEE. The full variable domain, its missing parts supplied by reference TRBV5-6 and TRBJ2-2, is DAGVTQSPTHLIKTRGQQVTLRCSPKSGHDTVSWYQQALGQGPQFIFQYYEEEERQRGNFPDRFSGHQFPNYSSELNVNALLLGDSALYLCASSLERSRRTGELFFGEGSRLTVL.

CDR3 DNA: TGTGCCAGCAGTTCACAACTGTACACAGATACGCAGTATTTT. It is translated as CASSSQLYTDTQYF. V and J are TRBV25-1 and TRBJ2-3; no definite D call. Germline V gene lookup returns CDR1 MGHDK and CDR2 SYGVNS. The V end lost 5 bases, the J end lost 2 bases, and 11 bases lay between the germline ends. This CDR3 has 14 amino acids.

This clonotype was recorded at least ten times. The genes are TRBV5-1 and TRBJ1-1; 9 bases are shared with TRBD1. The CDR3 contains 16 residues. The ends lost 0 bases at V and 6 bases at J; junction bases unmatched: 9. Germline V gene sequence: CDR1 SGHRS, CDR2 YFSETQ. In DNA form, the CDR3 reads TGCGCCAGCAGCTTGGCGGACCCGGGACAGGGCGCTGAAGCTTTCTTT. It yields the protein CASSLADPGQGAEAFF.